This entry features one T cell receptor (beta chain) sequence. Its target is unknown. This CDR3 is built from 18 residues. The V and J ends lost 1 base and 0 bases, in that order; junction bases with no gene match: 5. Germline CDR1 MGHRA, CDR2 YSYEKL. These data belong to a study of OX40 agonist ivuxolimab in advanced cancers. Across the study: People who had prior anti-PD-1, anti-PD-L1 or anti-CTLA-4 therapy could take part, and approximately 44% had some.

TCRdb keeps only in-frame clones here, not all; method: immunoSEQ multiplex PCR. The table has around 26,000 clones, 75% to 80% seen once. General study points: No antigen was identified for the clonally expanded peripheral T cells. Expanded clones belonging to CD8+ T cells outnumbered, on average, those of CD4+.

The sequence derives from an adult with an advanced solid tumor such as melanoma, head and neck, liver or kidney cancer. The starting material was CD4+ or CD8+ T cells sorted from blood, obtained in a trial of the OX40 agonist ivuxolimab. The chain links TRBV4-1 to TRBJ2-2; 10 bases line up with TRBD2. CDR3 in DNA: TGCGCCAGCAGCCAAGGAGGACTAGCGGAAACGAACACCGGGGAGCTGTTTTTT. The encoded protein is CASSQGGLAETNTGELFF.